Ten or more counts support the clone carrying this T cell receptor (beta chain). Its target is not known. The V and J ends lost 5 bases and 5 bases respectively, with 19 bases between them. The CDR3 has 14 amino acids. Germline V gene data show CDR1 as DFQATT and CDR2 as SNEGSKA (reference sequence). The data were taken from a study of CD8 T cells in ankylosing spondylitis. General study points: The study looked at matched synovial fluid samples from ankylosing spondylitis patients. Disease-linked clones were reported to be significantly enriched there. A TCR beta motif made of 7 to 9 highly homologous variants seemed typical of ankylosing spondylitis blood.

TCRdb ran MiXCR on the 5' RACE reads and lists one entry per CDR3 protein. The repertoire holds fewer than 350,000 distinct CDR3 sequences, around a tenth seen once, with more than 7% in the top ten. V and J are TRBV20-1 and TRBJ2-7; perhaps TRBD2 as D (7 bases). The specimen was blood, either unsorted or a sorted T cell fraction (not recorded which). This TCR came from a female donor with ankylosing spondylitis or in good health (not recorded which). CDR3 coding DNA: TGCAGTGCTGAGCGGGGAGGACAGATCCACGAGCAGTACTTC. This encodes CSAERGGQIHEQYF.